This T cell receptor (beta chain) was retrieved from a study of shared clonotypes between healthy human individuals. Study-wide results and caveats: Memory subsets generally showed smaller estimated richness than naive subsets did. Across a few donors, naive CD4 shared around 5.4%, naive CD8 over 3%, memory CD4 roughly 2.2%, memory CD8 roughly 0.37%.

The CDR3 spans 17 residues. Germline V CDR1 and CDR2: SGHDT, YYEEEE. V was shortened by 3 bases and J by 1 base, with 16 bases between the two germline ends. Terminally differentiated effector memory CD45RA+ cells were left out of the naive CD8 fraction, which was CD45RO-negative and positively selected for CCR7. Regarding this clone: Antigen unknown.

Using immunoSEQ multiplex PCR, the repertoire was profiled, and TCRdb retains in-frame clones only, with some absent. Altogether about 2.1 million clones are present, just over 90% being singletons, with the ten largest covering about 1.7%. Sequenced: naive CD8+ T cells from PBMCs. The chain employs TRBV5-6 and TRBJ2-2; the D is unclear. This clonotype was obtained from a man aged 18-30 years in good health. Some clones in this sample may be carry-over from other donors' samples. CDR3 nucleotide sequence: TGTGCCAGCAGCTCGGTTGCCGGCCCCGTGAACACCGGGGAGCTGTTTTTT. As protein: CASSSVAGPVNTGELFF.